This TCR beta chain came from a study of T-cell memory formation after mild COVID-19. Germline V CDR1 and CDR2: GTSNPN, SVGIG (reference sequence). Between the trimmed V and J ends, which lost 4 bases and 0 bases, there was a span of 9 bases. The CDR3 is 13 residues long. MiXCR, run by TCRdb on the 5' RACE reads, gives a single entry per CDR3 protein. The repertoire has 130,000 to 150,000 distinct CDR3 sequences, over 15% of them found once; the top ten carry 2% to 2.5%. Sequencing was carried out using PBMCs or a T cell subset sorted from them (not recorded which). This clonotype originated in an adult woman who had mild COVID-19 (a few samples of this study predate the infection). Cell type and time point are not known. The chain recombines TRBV30 with TRBJ1-1; perhaps TRBD1 as D (5 bases). CDR3 sequence reads: CAWTGLMNTEAFF. CDR3 DNA sequence: TGTGCCTGGACGGGACTTATGAACACTGAAGCTTTCTTT.